These 25 T cell receptor beta chains share one sample of origin, sequenced in a study of blood T cell repertoires in COVID-19. The repertoire was sequenced with immunoSEQ multiplex PCR; TCRdb's copy has only in-frame clones and lacks some. The sample holds some 290,000 clones; approximately 87% are singletons and the top ten take 2.5% to 3%. The sample was peripheral blood. The receptors shown here come from a woman between 25 and 40 years old with COVID-19, enrolled during active disease.

The CDR3 is CASSSPGVPEAFF. As DNA, the CDR3 is TGTGCCAGCAGTTCCCCCGGAGTTCCTGAAGCTTTCTTT. V is TRBV6-5 and J is TRBJ1-1; D ambiguous. Germline-derived CDR1 and CDR2 are MNHEY and SVGAGI. The ends were cut back, 4 bases at V and 6 bases at J, with 12 bases in the middle. CDR3 length: 13 residues.

In regard to this clone: One end of the junction fails to match germline, which may point to a read error. This chain joins TRBV12-3 or TRBV12-4 and TRBJ1-6, with 7 bases that match TRBD1. The CDR3 is 13 amino acids. CDR3 loop: CASRPQGTSPPHF. The CDR3 DNA follows: TGTGCCAGCAGACCACAGGGGACTTCACCCCCCCACTTT.

V is TRBV6-6 and J is TRBJ1-2, with D perhaps matching TRBD1 (5 bases). CDR1 MNHNY and CDR2 SVGAGI come from the germline V gene (reference sequence). The V and J ends lost 3 bases and 4 bases respectively, with 9 bases between them. CDR3 length equals 13 residues. The CDR3 loop reads CASSYSTVYGYTF. As DNA, the CDR3 is TGTGCCAGCAGTTATTCGACAGTCTATGGCTACACCTTC.

The CDR3 nucleotides read TGTGCCAGCAGCCCACGACAGGGTAGAGGTGATGAAGCTTTCTTT. As protein: CASSPRQGRGDEAFF. The rearrangement joins TRBV9 to TRBJ1-1, with 7 positions matching TRBD1. Germline V gives CDR1 SGDLS, CDR2 YYNGEE. V was clipped by 4 bases and J by 7 bases; unmatched bases: 13. This CDR3 spans 15 amino acids.

The V and J genes are TRBV12-3 or TRBV12-4 and TRBJ1-5, with unresolved D. The CDR3 is 11 amino acids. V was trimmed by 3 bases and J by 11 bases, leaving 8 bases between them. The CDR3 protein is CASSLEGAQHF. Here the CDR3 DNA reads TGTGCCAGCAGTTTGGAGGGAGCCCAGCATTTT.

This rearrangement joins TRBV4-2 to TRBJ2-7; 8 bases agree with TRBD1. V lost 2 bases to trimming and J lost 3 bases; unmatched junction nucleotides: 6. From germline, CDR1 is LGHNA and CDR2 YNFKEQ. The CDR3 length is 15 residues. CDR3 residues: CASSQYHGQGYEQYF. For the CDR3, the DNA is TGTGCCAGCAGCCAATACCATGGACAGGGCTACGAGCAGTACTTC.

J is TRBJ1-2 and V is TRBV3-1 (or the pseudogene TRBV3-2); D gene uncertain. This CDR3 has 11 amino acids. Trimming took off 4 bases at V and 4 bases at J, with 4 bases between the two ends. Germline CDR1 and CDR2: LGHDT and YNNKEL (reference sequence). CDR3: CASSLAYGYTF. The CDR3 DNA reads as TGTGCCAGCAGCCTGGCCTATGGCTACACCTTC.

The chain is built from TRBV2 and TRBJ2-3; TRBD2 aligns across 13 bases. V lost 8 bases and J lost 4; bases outside the gene matches: 9. Germline loops: CDR1 SNHLY, CDR2 FYNNEI. This CDR3 is built from 16 residues. CDR3 nucleotide sequence: TGTGCCAGCCGAAGGACTAGCGGGAGCCTACCAGATACGCAGTATTTT. It yields the protein CASRRTSGSLPDTQYF.

J is TRBJ2-2 and V is TRBV19; D unresolved. This CDR3 has 13 amino acids. Germline assignment: CDR1 LNHDA and CDR2 SQIVND (reference sequence). This CDR3 reads CVLADTNTGELFF. The CDR3 DNA sequence: TGTGTCCTGGCAGATACGAACACCGGGGAGCTGTTTTTT.

This chain joins TRBV27 and TRBJ2-2; 7 bases fit TRBD1. The V gene end was trimmed by 6 bases and the J gene end by 1 base; junction bases not matched to a gene: 8. CDR3 length: 16 amino acids. Germline loops: CDR1 MNHEY, CDR2 SMNVEV (reference sequence). Here the CDR3 reads CASRKQGTLNTGELFF. The CDR3 DNA sequence: TGTGCCAGCAGAAAACAGGGGACATTGAACACCGGGGAGCTGTTTTTT.

The chain recombines TRBV7-9 with TRBJ2-1; D is undetermined. Per the germline V gene, CDR1 is SEHNR and CDR2 is FQNEAQ (reference sequence). This CDR3 region has 14 residues. V gave up 1 base and J gave up 4 bases, with 8 bases separating them. The CDR3 region has the DNA TGTGCCAGCAGCTTAGTATCCGCGTACAATGAGCAGTTCTTC. This sequence encodes CASSLVSAYNEQFF.

CDR3 residues: CASRGGTYGYTF. In DNA, the CDR3 is TGTGCCAGCAGGGGGGGGACCTATGGCTACACCTTC. J is TRBJ1-2 and V is TRBV6-5; the D gene is possibly TRBD1 (5 bases). The germline V gene has CDR1 MNHEY and CDR2 SVGAGI. V lost 6 bases to trimming and J lost 4 bases, with 9 bases between them. CDR3 size: 12 residues.

The chain recombines TRBV7-9 with TRBJ1-1; 8 nucleotides align to TRBD1. Germline-derived CDR1 and CDR2 are SEHNR and FQNEAQ (reference sequence). CDR3 length: 15 residues. Unmatched junction bases numbered 5, after V lost 0 bases and J lost 5 bases. The CDR3 coding sequence is TGTGCCAGCAGCTTAGCGGAGACAGGGGCAACTGAAGCTTTCTTT. Translating it yields CASSLAETGATEAFF.

The chain recombines TRBV11-2 with TRBJ2-7; D unclear. This CDR3 has 13 residues. The germline V and J ends were trimmed by 0 bases and 10 bases, with 13 bases remaining between them. Germline V gene lookup returns CDR1 SGHAT and CDR2 FQNNGV. This chain's CDR3 is CASSLDRGRSQYF. For the CDR3, the DNA is TGTGCCAGCAGCTTAGATCGAGGCCGCAGTCAGTACTTC. Full variable domain (outside the CDR3, taken from reference TRBV11-2 and TRBJ2-7): EAGVAQSPRYKIIEKRQSVAFWCNPISGHATLYWYQQILGQGPKLLIQFQNNGVVDDSQLPKDRFSAERLKGVDSTLKIQPAKLEDSAVYLCASSLDRGRSQYFGPGTRLTVT.

V and J are TRBV6-5 and TRBJ2-7, with 8 nucleotides matching TRBD2. The CDR3 has 13 amino acids. CDR1 is MNHEY and CDR2 is SVGAGI in the germline V gene. J was trimmed by 6 bases and V by 6 bases; bases with no gene match: 7. The CDR3: CASRRGLGSEQYF. The CDR3 nucleotides are TGTGCCAGCAGACGGGGACTAGGGAGCGAGCAGTACTTC.

This clone was counted a few times. V is TRBV19 and J is TRBJ1-1, with unresolved D. Germline V CDR1 and CDR2: LNHDA, SQIVND (reference sequence). This CDR3 contains 13 residues. The ends were cut back, 3 bases at V and 4 bases at J, with 9 bases in the middle. The CDR3 region has the DNA TGTGCCAGTAGTATGAGAGGGATCACTGAAGCTTTCTTT. This sequence encodes CASSMRGITEAFF. Looking up the rest from reference TRBV19 and TRBJ1-1 gives the full variable domain: DGGITQSPKYLFRKEGQNVTLSCEQNLNHDAMYWYRQDPGQGLRLIYYSQIVNDFQKGDIAEGYSVSREKKESFPLTVTSAQKNPTAFYLCASSMRGITEAFFGQGTRLTVV.

The J gene is TRBJ1-2, the V gene TRBV11-2, with D uncertain. This CDR3 spans 15 amino acids. V gave up 2 bases and J gave up 0 bases, with 10 bases separating them. Germline V lookup: CDR1 SGHAT, CDR2 FQNNGV. The DNA of the CDR3 is TGTGCCAGCAGCTTATCGTCTGTCCCTAACTATGGCTACACCTTC. Translated: CASSLSSVPNYGYTF.

The chain recombines TRBV4-2 with TRBJ2-7, with 11 bases identical to TRBD1. The junction had 6 bases not matched to a gene; V was cut back by 3 bases and J by 5 bases. The length of the CDR3 is 15 residues. The germline V gene encodes CDR1 LGHNA and CDR2 YNFKEQ. The CDR3 coding sequence is TGTGCCAGCAGCCAGACGGACAGGGGGCTAAACGAGCAGTACTTC. It translates to CASSQTDRGLNEQYF.

The genes are TRBV9 and TRBJ1-4; maybe TRBD1 (6 bases). V lost 0 bases to trimming and J lost 5 bases, with 11 bases between them. This CDR3 is 15 amino acids long. Germline assignment: CDR1 SGDLS and CDR2 YYNGEE. CDR3: CASSVAYQGNEKLFF. CDR3 in DNA: TGTGCCAGCAGCGTAGCTTACCAGGGGAATGAAAAACTGTTTTTT.

The genes are TRBV6-5 and TRBJ1-1; D gene uncertain. From germline, CDR1 is MNHEY and CDR2 SVGAGI. The V end lost 0 bases, the J end lost 5 bases, and 13 bases lay between the germline ends. The CDR3 length is 15 residues. The CDR3 DNA is TGTGCCAGCAGTTACTCGGCCCCGGGAGGGACTGAAGCTTTCTTT. Translated, it gives CASSYSAPGGTEAFF.

Only one count was recorded for this clone. The chain recombines TRBV6-6 with TRBJ2-7; 16 bases align to TRBD2. Losses at the gene ends were 6 bases for V and 6 bases for J; bases not matched to a gene: 5. CDR1 MNHNY and CDR2 SVGAGI come from the germline V gene (reference sequence). The CDR3 has 15 amino acids. CDR3 bases: TGTGCCAGCAGGGGGACTAGCGGGAGGGCCGTCGAGCAGTACTTC. It encodes CASRGTSGRAVEQYF.

This chain uses TRBV4-1 with TRBJ2-7; D is perhaps TRBD2 (5 bases). Trimming took off 0 bases at V and 0 bases at J, with 12 bases between the two ends. Germline lookup yields CDR1 MGHRA and CDR2 YSYEKL. The CDR3 totals 16 residues. The CDR3 sequence: CASSQEQRLASYEQYF. CDR3 bases: TGCGCCAGCAGCCAAGAACAGCGGCTTGCCTCCTACGAGCAGTACTTC.

The chain carries TRBV3-1 (or the pseudogene TRBV3-2) and TRBJ2-7, with a possible D match to TRBD2 (5 bases). The CDR3 loop spans 12 amino acids. Germline loops: CDR1 LGHDT, CDR2 YNNKEL (reference sequence). Deletions cut 1 base from V and 7 bases from J, with 8 bases between. CDR3 in DNA: TGTGCCAGCAGCCAAGCCCAGCGGGAGCAGTACTTC. Amino acid sequence: CASSQAQREQYF.

The J gene is TRBJ1-6, the V gene TRBV9; 8 nucleotides agree with TRBD1. V shed 0 bases and J 7 bases; nucleotides not matched to a gene: 6. Germline loops: CDR1 SGDLS, CDR2 YYNGEE. This CDR3 is 16 amino acids long. CDR3 protein: CASSVGQGAGNSPLHF. DNA of the CDR3: TGTGCCAGCAGCGTAGGGCAGGGGGCCGGGAATTCACCCCTCCACTTT.

The chain combines TRBV28 with TRBJ1-4; TRBD1 is a possible D gene (5 bases). V lost 6 bases and J 1 base, leaving 9 bases between the germline ends. The germline CDR1 and CDR2 sequences are MDHEN and SYDVKM. This CDR3 has 14 amino acids. CDR3 sequence (DNA): TGTGCCAGCAGCCCGACAGTAACTAATGAAAAACTGTTTTTT. It yields the protein CASSPTVTNEKLFF.